This TCR beta chain emerged from a study of long-term antiretroviral therapy in people with HIV. In the case of this clone: As yet, its antigen is unknown.

Samples were assayed with immunoSEQ v3.0 at survey level. Using immunoSEQ multiplex PCR, the repertoire was profiled, and TCRdb retains in-frame clones only, with some absent. The sample includes some 11,000 clones, more than 80% of them seen just once. In the United States, treatment was given to all participants with HIV. The CDR3 length is 15 residues. V shed 4 bases, J shed 4 bases, and the junction held 10 bases outside the gene matches. Germline V gene sequence: CDR1 SGDLS, CDR2 YYNGEE. Overall study findings and caveats: Unavailable data included ART adherence, viral resistance and therapy changes (switches in treatment).

The chain combines TRBV9 with TRBJ1-1, with TRBD1 identical over 7 bases. The source material was unsorted PBMCs, sampled 3.4 years after starting antiretroviral therapy. This clonotype originated in a man in his forties with HIV. The CDR3 sequence: CASSRSEGAGTEAFF. Written as DNA, the CDR3 is TGTGCCAGCAGCCGTAGCGAGGGGGCGGGCACTGAAGCTTTCTTT.